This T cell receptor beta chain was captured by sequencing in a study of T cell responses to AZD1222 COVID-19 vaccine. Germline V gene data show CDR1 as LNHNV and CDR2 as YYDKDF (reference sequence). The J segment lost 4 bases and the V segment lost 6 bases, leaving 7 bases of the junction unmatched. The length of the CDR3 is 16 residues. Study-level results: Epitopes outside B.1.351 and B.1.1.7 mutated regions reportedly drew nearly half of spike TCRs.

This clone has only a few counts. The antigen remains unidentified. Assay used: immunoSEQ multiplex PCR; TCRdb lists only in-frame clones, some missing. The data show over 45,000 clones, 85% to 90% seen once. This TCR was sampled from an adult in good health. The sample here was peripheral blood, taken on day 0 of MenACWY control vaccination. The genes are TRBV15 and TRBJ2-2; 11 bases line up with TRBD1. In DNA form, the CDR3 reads TGTGCCACCAGACAGGACAGGGGGCGAGGCACCGGGGAGCTGTTTTTT. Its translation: CATRQDRGRGTGELFF.